A selection of T cell receptor beta chains follows, all from one sample in a study of shared T cell receptors in the human thymus. The table came from immunoSEQ multiplex PCR; TCRdb's copy has only in-frame clones and leaves some out. The repertoire holds some 640,000 clones, with about 89% as singletons. These same records also appear under a second study, on human thymus T cells.

Sequenced input: thymocytes. The receptors originated from a boy under two years old with a congenital heart defect. The CDR3 runs from the conserved cysteine through the conserved F or W. A D gene is named only where the DNA matches it firmly.

V: TRBV5-1
D: NA
CDR3: CASSFYLEGPGTDTQYF

V: TRBV9
D: NA
CDR3: CASSPGGYYGYTF

V: TRBV5-1
D: NA
CDR3: CASRSYSDNEKLFF

V: TRBV27
D: NA
CDR3: CASSPQGNTEAFF

V: TRBV7-9
D: TRBD1
CDR3: CASSQTRDRPYEQYF

V: TRBV6-1
D: TRBD1
CDR3: CASSAPPGQGRKDYEQYF

V: TRBV28
D: NA
CDR3: CASSPLTEHLYEQYF

V: TRBV7-6
D: NA
CDR3: CASSLAETNPDEQYF

V: TRBV5-4
D: TRBD1
CDR3: CASSKTGVQNTGELFF

V: TRBV4-2
D: NA
CDR3: CASSQVGRSETGELFF

V: TRBV4-2
D: NA
CDR3: CASSQEPTASSGNTIYF

V: TRBV4-3
D: NA
CDR3: CASSQGGYFGVGRANVLTF

V: TRBV11-2
D: NA
CDR3: CASSPSDGRNPEQYF

V: TRBV10-3
D: TRBD2
CDR3: CAISVRREGLSTDTQYF

V: TRBV27
D: TRBD1
CDR3: CASSTTYKGQENYEQYF

V: TRBV19
D: NA
CDR3: CASFGGLTEAFF

V: TRBV6-1
D: NA
CDR3: CASSARGRRNTGELFF

V: TRBV30
D: TRBD2
CDR3: CAWNPPAGTKSPPRYEQYF

V: TRBV6-5
D: NA
CDR3: CASSYLPLTGTEAFF

V: TRBV4-3
D: NA
CDR3: CASSQDRENSNQPQHF

V: TRBV12-5
D: NA
CDR3: CASGPTYEQYF

V: TRBV5-8
D: NA
CDR3: CAFTAGRYDEKLFF

V: TRBV5-5
D: TRBD1
CDR3: CASSTRTGHNTGELFF

V: TRBV2
D: NA
CDR3: CASSLSYRNTIYF

V: TRBV5-8
D: NA
CDR3: CASSLAGHGRNTEAFF

V: TRBV5-5
D: NA
CDR3: CASSSKVGRYEQYF

V: TRBV9
D: NA
CDR3: CASSVGVDYGEQFF

V: TRBV4-3
D: NA
CDR3: CASSRSEQGAYGYTF

V: TRBV5-5
D: TRBD2
CDR3: CASSGCAGTSCSYEQYF

V: TRBV9
D: TRBD2
CDR3: CASSAKLAGAHNEQFF

V: TRBV30
D: NA
CDR3: CAWSEDRYHSYEQYF

V: TRBV27
D: NA
CDR3: CASSHQGHSNQPQHF

V: TRBV10-2
D: TRBD2
CDR3: CASSGDYTDTQYF

V: TRBV28
D: NA
CDR3: CASSPGDVVLVDTQYF

V: TRBV27
D: TRBD1
CDR3: CASSLGPPRQGGCSPLHF

V: TRBV27
D: TRBD1
CDR3: CASRATGQGMYSNQPQHF

V: TRBV6-1
D: NA
CDR3: CASSEGPGFITEQFF

V: TRBV25-1
D: NA
CDR3: CASSAPGGYNEQFF

V: TRBV28
D: TRBD2
CDR3: CASRPALAGPTYEQYF

V: TRBV15
D: TRBD1
CDR3: CATSRERIDRGRPYEQYF

V: TRBV2
D: TRBD1
CDR3: CASSEGADRVGGGNTIYF

V: TRBV11-1
D: NA
CDR3: CASSTGSYEQYF